Shown below are 27 T cell receptor beta chains from a single sample sequenced in a study of OX40 agonist ivuxolimab in advanced cancers. Method: immunoSEQ multiplex PCR; TCRdb's copy keeps in-frame clones and lacks some. The table lists approximately 58,000 clones, approximately 90% of them singletons. Sample: CD4+ or CD8+ T cells sorted from blood, taken in a trial of the OX40 agonist ivuxolimab. Receptors were obtained from an adult with an advanced solid tumor such as melanoma, head and neck, liver or kidney cancer.

J is TRBJ2-3 and V is TRBV18; 10 positions agree with TRBD1. Germline assignment: CDR1 KGHSH and CDR2 LQKENI. V shed 1 base and J 3 bases; nucleotides not matched to a gene: 4. The CDR3 is 16 residues long. CDR3 sequence (DNA): TGTGCCAGCTCACCACGACAGGGGGCTGGAACAGATACGCAGTATTTT. It encodes CASSPRQGAGTDTQYF.

This chain links TRBV10-3 with TRBJ2-7; 13 nucleotides agree with TRBD2. CDR1 and CDR2 from the germline V gene are ENHRY and SYGVKD. CDR3 size: 14 residues. The CDR3 coding sequence is TGTGCACACTACAGAGGACTAGCGGGAGACGAGCAGTACTTC. It codes for CAHYRGLAGDEQYF.

As concerns this clone: Because the CDR3 is missing its conserved closing phenylalanine or tryptophan, this is likely a read error. Because the CDR3's place on the DNA is in doubt, the DNA is left out and the CDR3 is given as listed by TCRdb. The J gene is TRBJ2-7, the V gene TRBV4-1. Germline lookup yields CDR1 MGHRA and CDR2 YSYEKL. Inclusive of both ends, the CDR3 amounts to 8 amino acids. CDR3 in amino acids: CASRIGQT.

The rearrangement uses TRBV6-5 and TRBJ2-7; the D gene is possibly TRBD1 (6 bases). Deletions cut 2 bases from V and 2 bases from J, with 16 bases between. Germline CDR1 is MNHEY and CDR2 is SVGAGI. This CDR3 has 16 residues. The CDR3 protein is CASSYGAGTPAYEQYF. DNA of the CDR3: TGTGCCAGCAGTTACGGAGCCGGGACACCGGCCTACGAGCAGTACTTC.

This clone was counted once. The chain joins TRBV9 to TRBJ2-7, with D perhaps matching TRBD1 (6 bases). Germline-derived CDR1 and CDR2 are SGDLS and YYNGEE. Trimming took off 4 bases at V and 3 bases at J, with 17 bases between the two ends. This CDR3 spans 15 amino acids. The CDR3 here is CASSRLGDTNYEQYF. The CDR3 DNA follows: TGTGCCAGCAGCCGATTGGGGGACACTAACTACGAGCAGTACTTC.

The chain has TRBV19 and TRBJ1-5; D remains unclear. CDR1 and CDR2 from the germline V gene are LNHDA and SQIVND (reference sequence). Trimming took off 3 bases at V and 3 bases at J, with 12 bases between the two ends. This CDR3 region has 15 residues. CDR3 sequence reads: CASSILFSFNQPQHF. Written as DNA, the CDR3 is TGTGCCAGTAGTATTCTTTTTAGCTTCAATCAGCCCCAGCATTTT.

The rearrangement uses TRBV18 and TRBJ2-7, with 8 bases fitting TRBD1. CDR1 and CDR2 (germline): KGHSH, LQKENI. The V gene end was trimmed by 4 bases and the J gene end by 6 bases; junction bases not matched to a gene: 8. The CDR3 is 14 residues long. CDR3 loop: CASSQDRVDFEQYF. The CDR3 region has the DNA TGTGCCAGCTCACAGGACAGGGTTGATTTCGAGCAGTACTTC.

This clone was detected only a few times. The rearrangement joins TRBV7-9 to TRBJ1-1; no clear D. CDR1 SEHNR and CDR2 FQNEAQ come from the germline V gene (reference sequence). The CDR3 extends over 15 amino acids. Trimming removed 5 bases at V and 1 base at J, with 14 bases between. This CDR3 is CASSLPSTGNTEAFF. DNA for the CDR3: TGTGCCAGCAGCCTGCCGTCGACCGGGAACACTGAAGCTTTCTTT.

The CDR3, as DNA: TGTGCCAGCAGCTCGGGACTAGCAAGGTACGAGCAGTACTTC. It codes for CASSSGLARYEQYF. The rearrangement uses TRBV7-2 and TRBJ2-7; the match to TRBD2 covers 9 bases. The CDR3 has 14 amino acids. Germline CDR1 reads SGHTA; CDR2 reads FQGNSA. V trimming: 4 bases; J trimming: 4 bases; junction bases outside the gene matches: 5.

The chain joins TRBV7-6 to TRBJ2-3; TRBD2 agrees at 9 bases. CDR3 length equals 18 residues. V trimming: 1 base; J trimming: 7 bases; junction bases outside the gene matches: 15. Germline V gene sequence: CDR1 SGHVS, CDR2 FNYEAQ. The CDR3 coding sequence is TGTGCCAGCAGCTTAGGTTCTAGCGGGACTCCTGTCGGGAATACGCAGTATTTT. Its protein is CASSLGSSGTPVGNTQYF.

As concerns this clone: Other DNA variants within this sample encode the same CDR3. This sequence joins TRBV19 and TRBJ1-5; the match to TRBD1 covers 9 bases. The CDR3 is 15 residues long. V trimming: 5 bases; J trimming: 4 bases; junction bases outside the gene matches: 6. The germline CDR1 and CDR2 sequences are LNHDA and SQIVND (reference sequence). The CDR3 region is CASSAGTGNNQPQHF. CDR3 DNA: TGTGCCAGTAGTGCGGGGACAGGGAATAATCAGCCCCAGCATTTT.

The chain combines TRBV10-3 with TRBJ2-2, with 14 bases identical to TRBD2. CDR1 is ENHRY, CDR2 SYGVKD, per germline. Trimming cost V 6 bases and J 7 bases; bases outside gene matches: 16. The length of the CDR3 is 19 residues. CDR3 loop: CAISKGLAGVPHRGGELFF. CDR3 nucleotide sequence: TGTGCCATCAGCAAGGGACTAGCGGGAGTGCCTCATCGCGGCGGGGAGCTGTTTTTT.

The V call is TRBV19, the J call TRBJ1-1; D is possibly TRBD1 (5 bases). Germline V gene sequence: CDR1 LNHDA, CDR2 SQIVND (reference sequence). This CDR3 is built from 16 residues. V was clipped by 7 bases and J by 6 bases, with 24 bases between them. This CDR3 reads CASTPMGGGRWPEAFF. For the CDR3, the DNA is TGTGCCAGTACTCCGATGGGTGGGGGGAGGTGGCCTGAAGCTTTCTTT.

Here the CDR3 DNA reads TGTGCCAGTAGTATGGGACTAGCGGGAGGAAATGAGCAGTTCTTC. Amino acid sequence: CASSMGLAGGNEQFF. The chain links TRBV19 to TRBJ2-1, with 15 bases matching TRBD2. Losses at the gene ends were 3 bases for V and 7 bases for J; bases not matched to a gene: 1. The CDR3 is made up of 15 amino acids. Germline lookup yields CDR1 LNHDA and CDR2 SQIVND (reference sequence).

V usage is TRBV5-4 and J usage is TRBJ2-7, with 8 nucleotides matching TRBD2. J gave up 5 bases and V 0 bases, and 7 bases lay outside the gene matches. This CDR3 contains 15 residues. The V gene's germline CDR1 is SGHNT and CDR2 YYREEE (reference sequence). CDR3 DNA sequence: TGTGCCAGCAGCTTGGATTCCGGGAGGGCCCACGAGCAGTACTTC. This codes for CASSLDSGRAHEQYF. Using reference TRBV5-4 and TRBJ2-7 for the parts outside the CDR3, the full variable domain is ETGVTQSPTHLIKTRGQQVTLRCSSQSGHNTVSWYQQALGQGPQFIFQYYREEENGRGNFPPRFSGLQFPNYSSELNVNALELDDSALYLCASSLDSGRAHEQYFGPGTRLTVT.

CDR3 DNA: TGTGCCAGCAGCTTGATCCACGAGCAGTACTTC. Protein product: CASSLIHEQYF. The gene calls are TRBV5-8 and TRBJ2-7; D unresolved. In germline, CDR1 is SGHTS, CDR2 YDEGEE. This CDR3 is 11 amino acids long. V was clipped by 1 base and J by 5 bases, with 4 bases between them.

The chain links TRBV4-3 to TRBJ2-1; D ambiguous. Trimming shortened V by 1 base and J by 0 bases, and 16 bases separated the two germline ends. This CDR3 is built from 18 residues. The germline V gene has CDR1 LGHNA and CDR2 YSLEER. The CDR3 DNA is TGCGCCAGCAGCCAAGTAGCAAGTCCTGCCAGCTCCTACAATGAGCAGTTCTTC. Protein: CASSQVASPASSYNEQFF.

V is TRBV5-6 and J is TRBJ2-7; 7 nucleotides align to TRBD2. V lost 4 bases to trimming and J lost 3 bases; unmatched junction nucleotides: 7. The germline gives CDR1 SGHDT, CDR2 YYEEEE. The CDR3 runs to 14 residues. CDR3: CASSGLAEIYEQYF. The CDR3 DNA is TGTGCCAGCAGCGGGCTAGCGGAAATCTACGAGCAGTACTTC.

The rearrangement links TRBV10-1 to TRBJ2-5, with 8 bases identical to TRBD2. V trimming: 3 bases; J trimming: 5 bases; junction bases outside the gene matches: 11. The CDR3 totals 16 residues. Germline CDR1 reads WNHNN; CDR2 reads SYGVQD (reference sequence). CDR3 DNA sequence: TGCGCCAGCAGTGAATATAGGACTAGCTCCTTGGAGACCCAGTACTTC. Protein product: CASSEYRTSSLETQYF.

The chain uses TRBV18 and TRBJ1-5; D is perhaps TRBD1 (6 bases). CDR1 is KGHSH and CDR2 is LQKENI in the germline V gene. The CDR3 loop spans 14 amino acids. Between the trimmed V and J ends, which lost 8 bases and 0 bases, there was a span of 11 bases. The CDR3 spells CASADRYSNQPQHF. The CDR3 DNA reads TGTGCCAGCGCAGACAGGTATAGCAATCAGCCCCAGCATTTT.

The rearrangement uses TRBV9 and TRBJ1-2; 10 bases are shared with TRBD1. Germline CDR1 SGDLS, CDR2 YYNGEE. Germline trimming cut 4 bases from V and 4 bases from J; bases unmatched to any gene: 7. There are 15 residues in the CDR3. The CDR3 protein is CASSTRTGGSYGYTF. CDR3 DNA: TGTGCCAGCAGCACTCGGACAGGGGGGAGCTATGGCTACACCTTC. The variable domain in full, completed from reference TRBV9 and TRBJ1-2, reads DSGVTQTPKHLITATGQRVTLRCSPRSGDLSVYWYQQSLDQGLQFLIQYYNGEERAKGNILERFSAQQFPDLHSELNLSSLELGDSALYFCASSTRTGGSYGYTFGSGTRLTVV.

This chain links TRBV7-8 with TRBJ1-1; TRBD1 might be the D (5 bases). Germline loops: CDR1 SGHVS, CDR2 FQNEAQ. With 5 bases removed from V and 4 bases from J, the gap between germline ends came to 11 bases. The CDR3 loop spans 13 amino acids. CDR3 DNA sequence: TGTGCCAGCAGCAAATCGGGGGGCACTGAAGCTTTCTTT. The encoded protein is CASSKSGGTEAFF.

The rearrangement links TRBV6-5 to TRBJ2-7, with 15 bases that match TRBD2. CDR1 and CDR2 (germline): MNHEY, SVGAGI. CDR3 length: 16 amino acids. J gave up 4 bases and V 3 bases, and 4 bases lay outside the gene matches. Here the CDR3 DNA reads TGTGCCAGCAGTTATGGGGGACTAGCGGGAGGTTACGAGCAGTACTTC. Amino acid sequence: CASSYGGLAGGYEQYF.

The J gene is TRBJ2-5, the V gene TRBV11-3; D might be TRBD1 (5 bases). Per the germline V gene, CDR1 is SGHNT and CDR2 is YENEEA. CDR3 size: 14 residues. The ends were cut back, 2 bases at V and 7 bases at J, with 14 bases in the middle. The DNA for the CDR3 is TGTGCCAGCAGCTTAACGTCAGGGTGGGGGACCCAGTACTTC. Translating it yields CASSLTSGWGTQYF.

This chain uses TRBV6-5 with TRBJ1-1; D is unresolved. V lost 6 bases, J lost 1 base, and 12 bases lay in between. The CDR3 extends over 14 amino acids. CDR1 is MNHEY, CDR2 SVGAGI, per germline. CDR3: CASSPREPNTEAFF. The DNA of the CDR3 is TGTGCCAGCAGCCCGAGGGAGCCGAACACTGAAGCTTTCTTT.

The chain is built from TRBV10-1 and TRBJ2-6; D may correspond to TRBD1 or TRBD2 (5 bases each). CDR1 and CDR2 (germline): WNHNN, SYGVQD (reference sequence). The CDR3 contains 18 residues. Trimming cost V 3 bases and J 2 bases, with 17 bases left between them. The CDR3 sequence: CASSDGTPGYTGANVLTF. In nucleotides, the CDR3 is TGCGCCAGCAGTGACGGGACCCCAGGGTATACTGGGGCCAACGTCCTGACTTTC.

The chain is built from TRBV7-9 and TRBJ2-3, with 12 bases lining up with TRBD2. This CDR3 is built from 16 residues. V shed 5 bases, J shed 2 bases, and the junction held 5 bases outside the gene matches. Germline values: CDR1 SEHNR, CDR2 FQNEAQ (reference sequence). The CDR3 DNA reads as TGTGCCAGCAGCCCGCGACTAGCGGGAGACACAGATACGCAGTATTTT. It encodes CASSPRLAGDTDTQYF. Supplemented by reference TRBV7-9 and TRBJ2-3, the full variable domain reads DTGVSQNPRHKITKRGQNVTFRCDPISEHNRLYWYRQTLGQGPEFLTYFQNEAQLEKSRLLSDRFSAERPKGSFSTLEIQRTEQGDSAMYLCASSPRLAGDTDTQYFGPGTRLTVL.